Below are 21 T cell receptor beta chains sequenced from a single sample in a study of beta chain features in type 1 diabetes (dated by TCRdb to the late 2010s). The investigation overall reported the following: Type 1 diabetes patients showed a moderate but significant shortening of TCRB CDR3 length in all four CD4+ subsets.

The method behind the library was the immunoSEQ multiplex PCR assay. The entire isolated RNA was reverse transcribed using the High Capacity cDNA Reverse Transcription Kit, and thus expressed TCRB transcripts were sequenced. The table comes from immuneACCESS by way of TCRdb, which keeps in-frame sequences with V and J called. Part of the clones is missing from these tables; in studies checked, under half for an unresolved V gene and the rest for unknown reasons. In all, the sample holds roughly 50,000 clones, and just under 45% of those were seen once. Around 0.13% of the sample comes from the top ten. No antigen has been identified for these receptors. The sample consisted of stem cell memory CD4+ T cells from blood. The cell subset or site label here, explained by the study, means: stem cell-like memory CD4+ T cells. The receptors were sampled from a young man with type 1 diabetes.

The chain carries TRBV7-2 and TRBJ1-5; D is uncertain. Germline loops: CDR1 SGHTA, CDR2 FQGNSA. The CDR3 extends over 16 amino acids. Trimming removed 3 bases from V and 0 bases from J, with 12 bases in between. The CDR3 sequence is CASSFNQIDSNQPQHF. DNA for the CDR3: TGTGCCAGCAGCTTCAACCAGATCGATAGCAATCAGCCCCAGCATTTT.

The chain combines TRBV7-6 with TRBJ2-7, with 11 bases lining up with TRBD2. Germline V gene sequence: CDR1 SGHVS, CDR2 FNYEAQ. This CDR3 is 14 amino acids long. The V and J ends lost 1 base and 9 bases, in that order; junction bases with no gene match: 5. In DNA, the CDR3 is TGTGCCAGCAGCTTAGGAACTAGCGGGAGTCGGCAGTACTTC. Translated, it gives CASSLGTSGSRQYF.

This clone has a handful of counts. The chain carries TRBV19 and TRBJ1-2; a weak D match, TRBD1 (5 bases). Germline V gene sequence: CDR1 LNHDA, CDR2 SQIVND (reference sequence). V was clipped by 5 bases and J by 6 bases, with 19 bases between them. The CDR3 is 15 residues long. The CDR3 reads CASSASGYRLNGYTF. The CDR3 DNA sequence: TGTGCCAGTAGTGCCTCCGGGTACAGGTTGAATGGCTACACCTTC.

The chain combines TRBV29-1 with TRBJ2-3; 7 nucleotides agree with TRBD2. Germline values: CDR1 SQVTM, CDR2 ANQGSEA. V shed 8 bases, J shed 2 bases, and the junction held 10 bases outside the gene matches. The CDR3 sequence is 14 residues long. The CDR3 protein is CSITTGTTTDTQYF. The CDR3 region has the DNA TGCAGCATAACTACCGGGACTACCACAGATACGCAGTATTTT.

This clone was seen only a few times. DNA for the CDR3: TGTGCCAGCTGGGGACAGGGGAATGGCTACACCTTC. This gives the protein CASWGQGNGYTF. The chain has TRBV2 and TRBJ1-2, with 10 bases matching TRBD1. V was clipped by 8 bases and J by 6 bases; unmatched bases: 3. The CDR3 covers 12 residues. The germline V gene encodes CDR1 SNHLY and CDR2 FYNNEI.

The CDR3 nucleotides are TGTGCCAGCAGCTTAATCGGACAGGGGTACGAGACCCAGTACTTC. It codes for CASSLIGQGYETQYF. This chain connects TRBV7-8 to TRBJ2-5; 9 bases agree with TRBD1. The CDR3 loop spans 15 amino acids. J lost 5 bases, V lost 2 bases, and 6 bases had no gene match. Germline values: CDR1 SGHVS, CDR2 FQNEAQ. Supplemented by reference TRBV7-8 and TRBJ2-5, the full variable domain reads GAGVSQSPRYKVAKRGQDVALRCDPISGHVSLFWYQQALGQGPEFLTYFQNEAQLDKSGLPSDRFFAERPEGSVSTLKIQRTQQEDSAVYLCASSLIGQGYETQYFGPGTRLLVL.

This clone was recorded only once. The gene calls are TRBV2 and TRBJ2-2; 15 bases are shared with TRBD2. Germline lookup yields CDR1 SNHLY and CDR2 FYNNEI. Losses at the gene ends were 8 bases for V and 7 bases for J; bases not matched to a gene: 5. This CDR3 is 15 amino acids long. CDR3 bases: TGTGCCAGCCAGGGACTAGCGGGAGGAGACGGGGAGCTGTTTTTT. Translation: CASQGLAGGDGELFF.

This clone was observed a handful of times. The chain carries TRBV15 and TRBJ1-4, with D unresolved. CDR3 length: 14 residues. V lost 0 bases to trimming and J lost 8 bases, with 10 bases between them. The germline gives CDR1 LNHNV, CDR2 YYDKDF (reference sequence). CDR3 residues: CATSREGRGEKLFF. The DNA of the CDR3 is TGTGCCACCAGCAGAGAAGGGAGAGGAGAAAAACTGTTTTTT. The full variable domain, in which reference TRBV15 and TRBJ1-4 provide the parts outside the CDR3, is DAMVIQNPRYQVTQFGKPVTLSCSQTLNHNVMYWYQQKSSQAPKLLFHYYDKDFNNEADTPDNFQSRRPNTSFCFLDIRSPGLGDTAMYLCATSREGRGEKLFFGSGTQLSVL.

V and J are TRBV29-1 and TRBJ2-1; 10 bases line up with TRBD2. Germline V lookup: CDR1 SQVTM, CDR2 ANQGSEA. V gave up 4 bases and J gave up 3 bases; unmatched junction bases: 9. This CDR3 is built from 16 residues. In DNA, the CDR3 is TGCAGCGTTGCGGGTCCTAGCGGGAGTGGCTACAATGAGCAGTTCTTC. This gives the protein CSVAGPSGSGYNEQFF.

This clone was detected only a few times. The gene calls are TRBV7-9 and TRBJ1-2; 7 bases align to TRBD1. Germline V gene data show CDR1 as SEHNR and CDR2 as FQNEAQ (reference sequence). V lost 5 bases to trimming and J lost 2 bases; unmatched junction nucleotides: 2. The CDR3 consists of 13 residues. CDR3 nucleotide sequence: TGTGCCAGCAGCCCGGGACAGAACTATGGCTACACCTTC. Residues: CASSPGQNYGYTF. Full variable domain (remainder filled in from reference TRBV7-9 and TRBJ1-2): DTGVSQNPRHKITKRGQNVTFRCDPISEHNRLYWYRQTLGQGPEFLTYFQNEAQLEKSRLLSDRFSAERPKGSFSTLEIQRTEQGDSAMYLCASSPGQNYGYTFGSGTRLTVV.

This clone turned up a few times. The rearrangement joins TRBV6-5 to TRBJ2-2; 10 bases align to TRBD1. CDR1 is MNHEY, CDR2 SVGAGI, per germline. Germline trimming cut 6 bases from V and 7 bases from J; bases unmatched to any gene: 5. The CDR3 extends over 14 amino acids. The CDR3 spells CASSLTGGIGELFF. Written as DNA, the CDR3 is TGTGCCAGCAGCCTGACAGGGGGCATCGGGGAGCTGTTTTTT.

This rearrangement joins TRBV5-1 to TRBJ1-2, with D tentatively TRBD1 (6 bases). V was cut by 0 bases and J by 1 base, with 16 bases left in between. The CDR3 consists of 17 residues. Germline CDR1 and CDR2: SGHRS and YFSETQ. This CDR3 is CASSLDPQGQSNYGYTF. CDR3 DNA: TGCGCCAGCAGCTTGGACCCTCAGGGGCAAAGTAACTATGGCTACACCTTC. Combining the CDR3 with reference TRBV5-1 and TRBJ1-2 gives the whole variable domain KAGVTQTPRYLIKTRGQQVTLSCSPISGHRSVSWYQQTPGQGLQFLFEYFSETQRNKGNFPGRFSGRQFSNSRSEMNVSTLELGDSALYLCASSLDPQGQSNYGYTFGSGTRLTVV.

This clone was seen only a few times. The chain couples TRBV29-1 to TRBJ2-3; 9 bases agree with TRBD2. Germline V lookup: CDR1 SQVTM, CDR2 ANQGSEA. The CDR3 is 14 amino acids. After removal of 4 bases from V and 3 bases from J, the junction contained 5 bases not matched to a gene. In DNA form, the CDR3 reads TGCAGCGTTGGGGCTAGCGGGGCTACAGATACGCAGTATTTT. Translation: CSVGASGATDTQYF.

The rearrangement uses TRBV6-6 and TRBJ2-7; a possible D gene is TRBD2 (6 bases). This CDR3 is 14 amino acids long. Germline-derived CDR1 and CDR2 are MNHNY and SVGAGI (reference sequence). Trimming stripped 4 bases from V and 6 bases from J, with 16 bases between. The CDR3 loop is CASSSNRPGGEQYF. CDR3 in DNA: TGTGCCAGCAGTTCCAATCGACCCGGGGGCGAGCAGTACTTC.

The chain recombines TRBV5-1 with TRBJ2-7; D possibly corresponds to TRBD2 (6 bases). V gave up 0 bases and J gave up 0 bases, with 10 bases separating them. The CDR3 is made up of 15 amino acids. Per the germline V gene, CDR1 is SGHRS and CDR2 is YFSETQ. The CDR3 loop is CASSLGVGLSYEQYF. DNA for the CDR3: TGCGCCAGCAGCTTGGGAGTGGGACTCTCCTACGAGCAGTACTTC. The complete variable domain, with remaining parts taken from reference TRBV5-1 and TRBJ2-7, reads KAGVTQTPRYLIKTRGQQVTLSCSPISGHRSVSWYQQTPGQGLQFLFEYFSETQRNKGNFPGRFSGRQFSNSRSEMNVSTLELGDSALYLCASSLGVGLSYEQYFGPGTRLTVT.

This sequence joins TRBV7-7 and TRBJ2-1; 8 bases fit TRBD2. The CDR3 runs to 16 residues. Germline CDR1 SSHAT, CDR2 FNYEAQ (reference sequence). The V segment lost 5 bases and the J segment 4 bases; nucleotides outside the gene matches: 10. The CDR3 loop is CASSPSGLADYNEQFF. DNA of the CDR3: TGTGCCAGCAGCCCGTCCGGACTAGCCGATTACAATGAGCAGTTCTTC.

The chain recombines TRBV5-1 with TRBJ2-7, with 7 bases aligning to TRBD1. V lost 0 bases, J lost 2 bases, and 11 bases stayed unmatched. This CDR3 region has 17 residues. Germline V CDR1 and CDR2: SGHRS, YFSETQ. CDR3 loop: CASSLAAGGGVPYEQYF. The CDR3 DNA follows: TGCGCCAGCAGCTTGGCTGCAGGGGGTGGAGTACCCTACGAGCAGTACTTC.

CDR3 nucleotide sequence: TGTGCCAGCAGCCCCCGAGGGACAGGGAACTACAATGAGCAGTTCTTC. Amino acids: CASSPRGTGNYNEQFF. The rearrangement joins TRBV7-9 to TRBJ2-1; 9 bases line up with TRBD1. Losses at the gene ends were 5 bases for V and 3 bases for J; bases not matched to a gene: 8. CDR1 is SEHNR and CDR2 is FQNEAQ in the germline V gene (reference sequence). This CDR3 contains 16 residues.

This rearrangement joins TRBV28 to TRBJ1-5; perhaps TRBD1 as D (5 bases). V lost 6 bases and J lost 6, with 15 bases in between. The CDR3 sequence is 14 residues long. Germline assignment: CDR1 MDHEN and CDR2 SYDVKM. The CDR3 sequence: CASRLFREGQPQHF. The CDR3 nucleotides read TGTGCCAGCAGACTATTCAGGGAAGGTCAGCCCCAGCATTTT.

This rearrangement joins TRBV19 to TRBJ2-1; 9 nucleotides match TRBD2. This CDR3 comprises 14 residues. Germline lookup yields CDR1 LNHDA and CDR2 SQIVND (reference sequence). The V segment lost 3 bases and the J segment 9 bases; nucleotides outside the gene matches: 6. The chain's CDR3 is CASSILAGVGEQFF. As DNA, the CDR3 is TGTGCCAGTAGTATCTTAGCGGGAGTTGGTGAGCAGTTCTTC.

V and J are TRBV15 and TRBJ2-7; 12 bases are a match to TRBD2. The CDR3 contains 20 residues. Germline CDR1 is LNHNV and CDR2 is YYDKDF (reference sequence). V was pared by 0 bases and J by 2 bases, with 14 bases of the junction left unmatched. The CDR3 region has the DNA TGTGCCACCAGCAGAGATGCAGCTAGCGGGAGGGCCCACAAGACCTACGAGCAGTACTTC. Encoded protein: CATSRDAASGRAHKTYEQYF.